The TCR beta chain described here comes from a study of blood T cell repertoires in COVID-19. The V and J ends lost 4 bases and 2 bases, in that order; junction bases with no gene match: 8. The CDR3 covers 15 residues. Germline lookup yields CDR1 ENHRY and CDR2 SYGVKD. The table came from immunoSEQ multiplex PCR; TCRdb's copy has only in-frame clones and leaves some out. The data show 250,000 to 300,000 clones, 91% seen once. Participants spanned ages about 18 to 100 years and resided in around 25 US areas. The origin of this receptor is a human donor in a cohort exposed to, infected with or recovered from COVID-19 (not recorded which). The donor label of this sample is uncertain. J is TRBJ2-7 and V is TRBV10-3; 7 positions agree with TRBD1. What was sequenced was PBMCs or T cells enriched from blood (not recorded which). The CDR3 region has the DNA TGTGCCATCAGTGGGACAGGAGCAGGGGCCTACGAGCAGTACTTC. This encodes CAISGTGAGAYEQYF.